Below are 25 T cell receptor beta chains sequenced from a single sample in a study of CD8 T cells in Susac syndrome. With random hexamers, reverse transcription was performed on about 0.5 to 1 ug of RNA. TCRdb reanalysed the immunoSEQ multiplex PCR reads using MiXCR and keeps one entry per CDR3 protein. The table shows 120,000 to 150,000 distinct CDR3 sequences, with around 94% occurring only once. The specimen sequenced was CD4+ T cells from PBMCs. The receptors come from a human donor in good health.

The chain employs TRBV9 and TRBJ2-5; the D is unclear. The V end lost 0 bases, the J end lost 5 bases, and 11 bases lay between the germline ends. Germline CDR1 is SGDLS and CDR2 is YYNGEE. The CDR3 consists of 14 residues. CDR3: CASSVASPGETQYF. CDR3 nucleotides: TGTGCCAGCAGCGTAGCCTCCCCTGGGGAGACCCAGTACTTC. Full variable domain (rest looked up from reference TRBV9 and TRBJ2-5): DSGVTQTPKHLITATGQRVTLRCSPRSGDLSVYWYQQSLDQGLQFLIQYYNGEERAKGNILERFSAQQFPDLHSELNLSSLELGDSALYFCASSVASPGETQYFGPGTRLLVL.

The V gene is TRBV2, the J gene TRBJ1-5; D might be TRBD1 (5 bases). CDR1 is SNHLY, CDR2 FYNNEI, per germline. The ends were cut back, 6 bases at V and 3 bases at J, with 9 bases in the middle. The CDR3 consists of 13 residues. CDR3 in amino acids: CASRNRNNQPQHF. Written as DNA, the CDR3 is TGTGCCAGCAGAAACAGGAACAATCAGCCCCAGCATTTT.

The CDR3: CASSLSSGRNEQFF. As DNA, the CDR3 is TGTGCCAGCAGTTTGTCAAGCGGGAGGAATGAGCAGTTCTTC. The V and J genes are TRBV12-3 or TRBV12-4 and TRBJ2-1; TRBD2 matches at 9 bases. This CDR3 has 14 amino acids. Trimming took 3 bases from V and 7 from J; bases not matched to a gene: 4.

This sequence joins TRBV28 and TRBJ2-7; the D gene could be TRBD1 or TRBD2 (6 bases each). The CDR3 has 16 residues. The V end lost 8 bases, the J end lost 4 bases, and 24 bases lay between the germline ends. Per germline, CDR1 MDHEN and CDR2 SYDVKM. The CDR3 nucleotides read TGTGCCAGCGGGAGGCGTGGAGGGGGGAATCAGTACGAGCAGTACTTC. Translation: CASGRRGGGNQYEQYF.

CDR3 in amino acids: CASRERNSGANVLTF. The CDR3 nucleotides read TGTGCCAGTAGGGAGCGAAACTCTGGGGCCAACGTCCTGACTTTC. This sequence joins TRBV19 and TRBJ2-6; D remains ambiguous. Between the trimmed V and J ends, which lost 6 bases and 0 bases, there was a span of 9 bases. Per the germline V gene, CDR1 is LNHDA and CDR2 is SQIVND (reference sequence). This CDR3 has 15 amino acids.

The CDR3 here is CAISFTGLAGEETQYF. The CDR3 nucleotides read TGTGCCATCAGCTTCACGGGACTAGCGGGAGAAGAGACCCAGTACTTC. The chain is built from TRBV10-3 and TRBJ2-5, with 14 bases identical to TRBD2. J gave up 3 bases and V 6 bases, and 6 bases lay outside the gene matches. There are 16 residues in the CDR3. Per germline, CDR1 ENHRY and CDR2 SYGVKD.

The chain carries TRBV6-6 and TRBJ1-5, with D uncertain. V dropped 5 bases and J dropped 7 bases, with 9 bases sitting between them. This CDR3 has 12 amino acids. Germline V lookup: CDR1 MNHNY, CDR2 SVGAGI (reference sequence). This CDR3 is CASSDPGQPQHF. In DNA, the CDR3 is TGTGCCAGCAGTGACCCCGGGCAGCCCCAGCATTTT.

This chain uses TRBV2 with TRBJ1-2; TRBD1 matches at 8 bases. Germline V gene sequence: CDR1 SNHLY, CDR2 FYNNEI. This CDR3 spans 11 amino acids. The V segment lost 7 bases and the J segment 8 bases; nucleotides outside the gene matches: 3. This CDR3 reads CASKQGGGYTF. The CDR3 nucleotides read TGTGCCAGCAAACAGGGGGGAGGCTACACCTTC.

The chain carries TRBV7-9 and TRBJ2-1; D is unclear. The germline V gene encodes CDR1 SEHNR and CDR2 FQNEAQ (reference sequence). CDR3 length: 14 amino acids. V was clipped by 7 bases and J by 5 bases, with 15 bases between them. CDR3 sequence (DNA): TGTGCCAGCAAATGGGCAGGCTTGGACAATGAGCAGTTCTTC. Translated, it gives CASKWAGLDNEQFF.

J is TRBJ1-1 and V is TRBV6-2 or TRBV6-3; D not resolved. The V end lost 2 bases, the J end lost 2 bases, and 9 bases lay between the germline ends. The CDR3 has 14 residues. Looked up from germline, CDR1 is MNHEY and CDR2 is SVGEGT. This CDR3 reads CASSYIAANTEAFF. The CDR3 coding sequence is TGTGCCAGCAGTTACATCGCAGCCAACACTGAAGCTTTCTTT.

The chain uses TRBV12-3 or TRBV12-4 and TRBJ1-2, with D unresolved. This CDR3 has 14 amino acids. Between the trimmed V and J ends, which lost 3 bases and 7 bases, there was a span of 15 bases. The CDR3 bases are TGTGCCAGCAGTTTTGAGGGAGTGGCTGGTGGCTACACCTTC. This gives the protein CASSFEGVAGGYTF.

As regards this clonotype: An end of the junction does not agree with germline; a read error may underlie this. The V gene is TRBV6-4, the J gene TRBJ1-1; 8 bases align to TRBD1. Germline lookup yields CDR1 MRHNA and CDR2 SNTAGT. This CDR3 region has 13 residues. CDR3 region: CASSDSGQGEVFF. The CDR3 coding sequence is TGTGCCAGCAGTGACTCAGGACAGGGTGAAGTTTTCTTT.

V and J are TRBV6-2 or TRBV6-3 and TRBJ2-2; D unclear. The V and J ends lost 8 bases and 2 bases respectively, with 12 bases between them. Germline assignment: CDR1 MNHEY and CDR2 SVGEGT. The CDR3 is 14 amino acids. This CDR3 reads CASRHGTNTGELFF. The CDR3 bases are TGTGCCAGCCGCCATGGCACAAACACCGGGGAGCTGTTTTTT.

CDR3 loop: CASGSVGQGNRYGYTF. The CDR3 DNA follows: TGTGCCAGCGGCTCGGTGGGACAGGGGAATCGCTATGGCTACACCTTC. V gene TRBV28 combines with J gene TRBJ1-2; 10 bases are shared with TRBD1. V dropped 8 bases and J dropped 4; count of bases not matched to a gene: 13. Germline V lookup: CDR1 MDHEN, CDR2 SYDVKM. The CDR3 contains 16 residues.

The rearrangement joins TRBV28 to TRBJ2-1, with D possibly matching TRBD2 (5 bases). V lost 5 bases and J lost 3, with 8 bases in between. The length of the CDR3 is 13 residues. Germline CDR1 and CDR2: MDHEN and SYDVKM. CDR3 DNA: TGTGCCAGCAGTCTCGCGGGCTACAATGAGCAGTTCTTC. It codes for CASSLAGYNEQFF.

V gene TRBV12-5 combines with J gene TRBJ2-5; 12 nucleotides match TRBD2. Trimming at V came to 6 bases and at J to 1 base, leaving 6 bases not matched to a gene. The CDR3 is 16 amino acids. Germline V gene lookup returns CDR1 LGHNT and CDR2 FRNRAP. The CDR3 region is CASGLGLAGSQETQYF. The CDR3 bases are TGTGCTAGTGGCCTAGGACTAGCGGGAAGCCAAGAGACCCAGTACTTC.

CDR3 DNA: TGTGCCAGCAGAGCCTCGGCGGCATTCAATGAGCAGTTCTTC. The encoded protein is CASRASAAFNEQFF. The V and J genes are TRBV7-2 and TRBJ2-1; no clear D gene. Trimming took 6 bases from V and 6 from J, leaving 15 bases between them. The CDR3 spans 14 residues. CDR1 and CDR2 (germline): SGHTA, FQGNSA.

The J gene is TRBJ1-5, the V gene TRBV3-1; D is perhaps TRBD1 (6 bases). Trimming took off 0 bases at V and 9 bases at J, with 9 bases between the two ends. Germline CDR1 reads LGHDT; CDR2 reads YNNKEL (reference sequence). The CDR3 spans 13 residues. CDR3 DNA: TGTGCCAGCAGCCAAGATCGAGGGGGGCCCCAGCATTTT. Encoded protein: CASSQDRGGPQHF. Variable domain in full (rest from reference TRBV3-1 and TRBJ1-5): DTAVSQTPKYLVTQMGNDKSIKCEQNLGHDTMYWYKQDSKKFLKIMFSYNNKELIINETVPNRFSPKSPDKAHLNLHINSLELGDSAVYFCASSQDRGGPQHFGDGTRLSIL.

V and J are TRBV7-8 and TRBJ2-7; 8 bases are a match to TRBD1. Per the germline V gene, CDR1 is SGHVS and CDR2 is FQNEAQ. The CDR3 loop spans 14 amino acids. V lost 4 bases to trimming and J lost 4 bases; unmatched junction nucleotides: 6. CDR3 coding DNA: TGTGCCAGCAGCTGGGAACAGGGGGATTACGAGCAGTACTTC. This codes for CASSWEQGDYEQYF.

The chain uses TRBV5-1 and TRBJ2-5; D is possibly TRBD1 (5 bases). CDR3 length: 11 amino acids. Trimming shortened V by 0 bases and J by 9 bases, and 6 bases separated the two germline ends. Germline assignment: CDR1 SGHRS and CDR2 YFSETQ. The CDR3 region is CASSLEGSQYF. The CDR3 DNA is TGCGCCAGCAGCTTGGAGGGGTCCCAGTACTTC.

The chain carries TRBV28 and TRBJ1-5, with D perhaps TRBD1 (5 bases). The CDR3 has 15 amino acids. The germline gives CDR1 MDHEN, CDR2 SYDVKM. V lost 8 bases, J lost 4 bases, and 18 bases lay in between. CDR3 loop: CASQVNRDRNQPQHF. The CDR3 nucleotides read TGTGCCAGCCAAGTAAACCGGGACCGAAATCAGCCCCAGCATTTT.

V is TRBV27 and J is TRBJ2-3, with TRBD2 matching 10 bases. CDR3 size: 15 residues. V shed 5 bases, J shed 7 bases, and the junction held 9 bases outside the gene matches. Looked up from germline, CDR1 is MNHEY and CDR2 is SMNVEV (reference sequence). The CDR3: CASSQREGHLNTQYF. The CDR3 nucleotides are TGTGCCAGCAGTCAGCGGGAGGGCCATCTTAATACGCAGTATTTT.

The chain recombines TRBV7-9 with TRBJ1-5; 7 bases align to TRBD1. The V gene end was trimmed by 5 bases and the J gene end by 5 bases; junction bases not matched to a gene: 9. The CDR3 runs to 15 residues. Germline CDR1 SEHNR, CDR2 FQNEAQ (reference sequence). CDR3 sequence (DNA): TGTGCCAGCAGCCCCCCCGGGACAGCTGATCAGCCCCAGCATTTT. Protein sequence: CASSPPGTADQPQHF.

This chain joins TRBV12-3 or TRBV12-4 and TRBJ2-3; 7 bases are a match to TRBD2. The junction had 8 bases not matched to a gene; V was cut back by 0 bases and J by 2 bases. The length of the CDR3 is 17 residues. Here the CDR3 reads CASSLAASGYYTDTQYF. DNA for the CDR3: TGTGCCAGCAGTTTAGCGGCTAGCGGTTACTACACAGATACGCAGTATTTT.

V and J are TRBV11-2 and TRBJ1-2; D is perhaps TRBD1 (6 bases). CDR3 length: 14 residues. CDR1 and CDR2 (germline): SGHAT, FQNNGV. V was cut by 2 bases and J by 5 bases, with 12 bases left in between. CDR3 in DNA: TGTGCCAGCAGCTTAACAGGGCTTGGGTATGGCTACACCTTC. Encoded protein: CASSLTGLGYGYTF.